Listed below are T cell receptor beta chains from one sample, sequenced in a study of radiotherapy plus CTLA-4 blockade in lung cancer. TCRdb's table, derived via immunoSEQ multiplex PCR, lists solely in-frame clones and lacks some. The sample has 62,000 or so clones, around three quarters seen once. The source material was peripheral blood, sampled from a patient treated with radiotherapy plus ipilimumab. Receptors originate from a human donor with non-small cell lung cancer who had a complete response to radiotherapy plus ipilimumab. CDR3s include the opening cysteine and the closing phenylalanine or tryptophan. The D gene is left open where the match is weak. For some rows the clone size is stated as once, few or many, or as a class when expanded; others skip it.

v_call	j_call	d_call	clone_size	cdr3_nt	cdr3_aa
TRBV6-6	TRBJ1-3	-	-	TGTGCCAGCAGTTACTCGATCTCGAACACCATATATTTT	CASSYSISNTIYF
TRBV7-9	TRBJ2-7	-	-	TGTGCCAGCAGCACCAGCGGCTACGAGCAGTACTTC	CASSTSGYEQYF
TRBV10-1	TRBJ2-1	TRBD2	-	TGCGCCAGCAGTGACCAACTAGCGGGAGGAGGCTCCTACAATGAGCAGTTCTTC	CASSDQLAGGGSYNEQFF
TRBV30	TRBJ1-1	-	once	TGTGCCTGGAGTGTAGTCGCGGGAGGCACTGAAGCTTTCTTT	CAWSVVAGGTEAFF
TRBV10-3	TRBJ2-1	TRBD2	-	TGTGCCATCAGTGAGCTGGCTAGCGGGAGTACCAATGAGCAGTTCTTC	CAISELASGSTNEQFF
TRBV27	TRBJ1-1	TRBD1	-	TGTGCCAGCAGCGGACAGGGGAAAGGTCCTGAAGCTTTCTTT	CASSGQGKGPEAFF
TRBV19	TRBJ2-5	-	-	TGTGCCAGTAGTATTGGAGGGGGGGCCATCCAAGAGACCCAGTACTTC	CASSIGGGAIQETQYF
TRBV2	TRBJ2-5	-	-	TGTGCCAGCAGTGACACAGAGACCCAGTACTTC	CASSDTETQYF
TRBV9	TRBJ2-6	TRBD1	-	TGTGCCAGCAGCCCAGCCGGGACAGGCTCTGGGGCCAACGTCCTGACTTTC	CASSPAGTGSGANVLTF
TRBV4-1	TRBJ1-1	-	-	TGCGCCAGCAGCCAATCGGGCGACGTGACTGAAGCTTTCTTT	CASSQSGDVTEAFF
TRBV7-9	TRBJ1-3	-	-	TGTGCCAGCAGCTTACCTCGATCTTTTTCCTCTGGAAACACCATATATTTT	CASSLPRSFSSGNTIYF
TRBV6-5	TRBJ2-1	-	-	TGTGCCAGCAGTACCATGGGGGGCCCCTACAATGAGCAGTTCTTC	CASSTMGGPYNEQFF
TRBV18	TRBJ1-2	TRBD1	-	TGTGCCAGCTCACGGGGACAGGGCGATCAGGGCTACACCTTC	CASSRGQGDQGYTF
TRBV5-1	TRBJ1-6	-	-	TGCGCCAGCAGCCGGGACGTCGCTAATTCACCCCTCCACTTT	CASSRDVANSPLHF
TRBV30	TRBJ1-5	-	-	TGTGCCTGGAGTGTACTCGGGAATAGCAATCAGCCCCAGCATTTT	CAWSVLGNSNQPQHF
TRBV4-3	TRBJ2-7	TRBD1	-	TGCGCCAGCAGCCTGGAGGACAGGCGTTCCTACGAGCAGTACTTC	CASSLEDRRSYEQYF
TRBV11-2	TRBJ2-1	-	-	TGTGCCAGCAGCTTAGATCCTAGCGTAGACAATGAGCAGTTCTTC	CASSLDPSVDNEQFF
TRBV14	TRBJ2-5	-	-	TGTGCCAGCAGCCAAGAATTGAAGGAGACCCAGTACTTC	CASSQELKETQYF
TRBV6-5	TRBJ2-6	-	-	TGTGCCAGCAGGATCGGCTCTGGGGCCAACGTCCTGACTTTC	CASRIGSGANVLTF
TRBV14	TRBJ1-3	-	-	TGTGCCAGCAGCCCCACCGGGACGGGATACACCATATATTTT	CASSPTGTGYTIYF
TRBV4-3	TRBJ2-3	-	-	TGCGCCAGCAGCCAAGGGTCGGGTTACTCGGGGGATACGCAGTATTTT	CASSQGSGYSGDTQYF
TRBV23-1	TRBJ2-4	-	-	TGCGCCAGCAGTGCGGAGACAGGACTTATAGCCAAAAACATTCAGTACTTC	CASSAETGLIAKNIQYF
TRBV5-8	TRBJ1-4	-	few	TGTGCCAGCAGCTCGTATGAAAAACTGTTTTTT	CASSSYEKLFF
TRBV5-6	TRBJ2-3	TRBD2	-	TGTGCCAGCAGCTTGGAGGGGACTAGTGGAGGTACGCAGTATTTT	CASSLEGTSGGTQYF
TRBV28	TRBJ1-5	-	-	TGTGCCAGCATCACGGGTGGGGTATATAGCAATCAGCCCCAGCATTTT	CASITGGVYSNQPQHF
TRBV30	TRBJ2-5	TRBD1	-	TGTGCCTGGAGTGGGACAGGGGTAACCCAAGAGACCCAGTACTTC	CAWSGTGVTQETQYF
TRBV19	TRBJ2-3	-	-	TGTGCCAGTCGAGTTCGAGATACGCAGTATTTT	CASRVRDTQYF
TRBV6-1	TRBJ1-2	-	-	TGTGCCAGCACTCGGGGCGGCTATGGCTACACCTTC	CASTRGGYGYTF
TRBV25-1	TRBJ2-6	-	once	TGTGCCAGCGGCCGGGGTTCGAGCTCTGGGGCCAACGTCCTGACTTTC	CASGRGSSSGANVLTF
TRBV6-6	TRBJ2-3	TRBD2	-	TGTGCCAGCAGTATGGGGGGGATCCCTACAGATACGCAGTATTTT	CASSMGGIPTDTQYF
TRBV27	TRBJ2-1	TRBD2	once	TGTGCCAGCAGTAACTCGGGGGGGCCGGGAACCTACAATGAGCAGTTCTTC	CASSNSGGPGTYNEQFF
TRBV7-2	TRBJ2-3	TRBD2	once	TGTGCCAGCAGCTTAGGCGGGGGGGCAACAGATACGCAGTATTTT	CASSLGGGATDTQYF
TRBV5-1	TRBJ2-5	-	few	TGCGCCAGCAGCCGACTTGGGTCCGGCGAGACCCAGTACTTC	CASSRLGSGETQYF
TRBV12-5	TRBJ1-2	-	-	TGTGCTAGTGGTCCCTCGGCCGGGCGGAACTATGGCTACACCTTC	CASGPSAGRNYGYTF
TRBV5-1	TRBJ2-2	-	-	TGCGCCAGCAGCTCCGGAGCGAACACCGGGGAGCTGTTTTTT	CASSSGANTGELFF
TRBV30	TRBJ2-1	-	-	TGTGCCTGGAGTGTGGGCGTCCCTGGGTCCTACAATGAGCAGTTCTTC	CAWSVGVPGSYNEQFF
TRBV5-1	TRBJ2-5	-	-	TGCGCCAGCAGCGGCGGGACCGGAGTATCGGAGACCCAGTACTTC	CASSGGTGVSETQYF
TRBV4-3	TRBJ2-1	-	few	TGCGCCAGCAGCCAAGACCCAGCCCAAGTTTACAATGAGCAGTTCTTC	CASSQDPAQVYNEQFF
TRBV5-5	TRBJ2-1	-	-	TGTGCCAGCAGCTTGGACAGGGATTCCTACAATGAGCAGTTCTTC	CASSLDRDSYNEQFF
TRBV6-1	TRBJ1-4	TRBD1	-	TGTGCCAGCAGGCGACAGGGGTCTAATGAAAAACTGTTTTTT	CASRRQGSNEKLFF
TRBV7-2	TRBJ2-5	TRBD1	-	TGTGCCAGCAGCTTAATGTTAGGGGGCTGGGGGGAGACCCAGTACTTC	CASSLMLGGWGETQYF
TRBV11-3	TRBJ2-1	-	-	TGTGCCAGCAGCAAGGGCCGAGCTAAGAACAATGAGCAGTTCTTC	CASSKGRAKNNEQFF
TRBV6-5	TRBJ2-7	-	once	TGTGCCAGCAGTTATGCCTACGAGCAGTACTTC	CASSYAYEQYF
TRBV29-1	TRBJ2-4	-	-	TGCAGCGTCGAGGTAGCGGTCAAAAACATTCAGTACTTC	CSVEVAVKNIQYF
TRBV11-3	TRBJ1-1	-	-	TGTGCCAGCAGCTGGGGACTCTTCCCTGAAGCTTTCTTT	CASSWGLFPEAFF
TRBV5-6	TRBJ1-5	-	-	TGTGCCAGCAGCTTGTATTGGAGCAATCAGCCCCAGCATTTT	CASSLYWSNQPQHF
TRBV10-2	TRBJ1-5	-	-	TGCGCCAGCAGTGTGTCGGGCTGGAATCAGCCCCAGCATTTT	CASSVSGWNQPQHF
TRBV18	TRBJ2-7	TRBD1	-	TGTGCCAGCTCACCATTGAAAGGGCAGTCAGGGGGCGAGCAGTACTTC	CASSPLKGQSGGEQYF
TRBV5-6	TRBJ1-2	TRBD1	few	TGTGCCAGCAGAGCGGACAGGGCCTATGGCTACACCTTC	CASRADRAYGYTF
TRBV27	TRBJ2-1	TRBD1	-	TGTGCCAGCAGTCCCGGGACAGGGCTGGAGCAGTTCTTC	CASSPGTGLEQFF
TRBV14	TRBJ1-5	-	-	TGTGCCAGCAGCCATTCCCGATTTGGGAGACTTAGCAATCAGCCCCAGCATTTT	CASSHSRFGRLSNQPQHF
TRBV6-5	TRBJ1-2	TRBD1	-	TGTGCCAGCAGCTCGACAGGGGGCGCCTATGGCTACACCTTC	CASSSTGGAYGYTF
TRBV7-2	TRBJ2-7	-	-	TGTGCCAGCAGCCTCATCCGGGGAGAGCAGTACTTC	CASSLIRGEQYF
TRBV11-3	TRBJ2-1	TRBD2	-	TGTGCCAGCAGCTTGGCGACTAGCGAGCCTCTTCATGAGCAGTTCTTC	CASSLATSEPLHEQFF